This TCR beta chain was captured in a study of blood T cell repertoires in COVID-19. Sequencing used immunoSEQ multiplex PCR; TCRdb keeps in-frame clones, though not all of them. The table lists tens of thousands of clones, 90% to 95% of them singletons. The germline V gene encodes CDR1 KGHSH and CDR2 LQKENI. V shed 6 bases and J 6 bases; nucleotides not matched to a gene: 8. The CDR3 has 15 residues. The genes are TRBV18 and TRBJ1-3; 10 bases agree with TRBD1. The source is a man in his 70s with active COVID-19. Sequenced sample: peripheral blood. This chain's CDR3 is CASSAGTGVLNTIYF. The DNA of the CDR3 is TGTGCCAGCTCTGCCGGGACAGGGGTTTTAAACACCATATATTTT.